This T cell receptor (beta chain) was captured by sequencing in a study of blood T cell repertoires in COVID-19. The wider study: Samples of COVID-19 (acute and convalescent) were obtained from the United States, Italy and Spain.

Trimming removed 6 bases from V and 9 bases from J, with 15 bases in between. The CDR3 runs 13 residues. Germline V gene lookup returns CDR1 MNHEY and CDR2 SVGAGI. As originally analysed: How many nucleated cells were present was estimated from reference gene primer amplification. The protocol was immunoSEQ multiplex PCR, while the TCRdb copy is restricted to in-frame clones and leaves out a portion. For V, J and clone size, that table is used; D and trimming come from the DNA. The sample includes fewer than 65,000 clones, approximately 85% of them seen just once. The chain joins TRBV6-5 to TRBJ2-1; possible D gene TRBD1, 6 bases. The sample consisted of peripheral blood. The sequence was obtained from a man aged 55 to 69 with acute or convalescent COVID-19. The CDR3, as DNA: TGTGCCAGCAGGGGGTGGGAACAGGGTGAGCAGTTCTTC. This sequence encodes CASRGWEQGEQFF.